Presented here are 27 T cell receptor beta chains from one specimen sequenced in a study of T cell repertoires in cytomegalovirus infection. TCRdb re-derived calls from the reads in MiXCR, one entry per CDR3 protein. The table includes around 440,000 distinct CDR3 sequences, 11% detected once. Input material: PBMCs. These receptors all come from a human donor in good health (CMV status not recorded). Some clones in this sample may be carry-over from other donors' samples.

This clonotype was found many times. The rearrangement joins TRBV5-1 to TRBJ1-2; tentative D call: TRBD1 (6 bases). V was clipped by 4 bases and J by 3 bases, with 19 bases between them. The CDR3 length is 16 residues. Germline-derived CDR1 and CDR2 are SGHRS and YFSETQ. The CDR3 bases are TGCGCCAGCAGCCGGATGGAAGGGGGGAGCGACTATGGCTACACCTTC. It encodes CASSRMEGGSDYGYTF.

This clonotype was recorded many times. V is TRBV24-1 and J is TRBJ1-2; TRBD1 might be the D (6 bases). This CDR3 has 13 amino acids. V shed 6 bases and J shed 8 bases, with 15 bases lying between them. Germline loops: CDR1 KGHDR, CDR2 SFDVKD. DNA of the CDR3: TGTGCCACCAGTCAGGGGACATCGCGAGGCTACACCTTC. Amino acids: CATSQGTSRGYTF.

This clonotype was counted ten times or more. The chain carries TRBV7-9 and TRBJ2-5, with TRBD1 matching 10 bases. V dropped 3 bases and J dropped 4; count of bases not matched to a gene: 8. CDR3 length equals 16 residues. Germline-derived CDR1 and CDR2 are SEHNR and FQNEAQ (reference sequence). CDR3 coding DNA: TGTGCCAGCAGCTTCGGGGGACAGGGGATGTCAGAGACCCAGTACTTC. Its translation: CASSFGGQGMSETQYF.

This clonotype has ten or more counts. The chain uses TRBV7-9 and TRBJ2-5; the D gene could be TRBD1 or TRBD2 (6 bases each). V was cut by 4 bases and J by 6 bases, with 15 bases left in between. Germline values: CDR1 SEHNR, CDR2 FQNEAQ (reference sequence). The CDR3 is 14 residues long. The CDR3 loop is CASSSPGGGKTQYF. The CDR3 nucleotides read TGTGCCAGCAGCTCCCCCGGGGGCGGTAAGACCCAGTACTTC.

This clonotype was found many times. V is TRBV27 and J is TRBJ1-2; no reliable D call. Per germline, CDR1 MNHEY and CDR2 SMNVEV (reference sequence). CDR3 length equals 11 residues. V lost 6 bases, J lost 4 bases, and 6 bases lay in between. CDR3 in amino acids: CASSRGYGYTF. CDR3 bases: TGTGCCAGCAGCCGAGGCTATGGCTACACCTTC.

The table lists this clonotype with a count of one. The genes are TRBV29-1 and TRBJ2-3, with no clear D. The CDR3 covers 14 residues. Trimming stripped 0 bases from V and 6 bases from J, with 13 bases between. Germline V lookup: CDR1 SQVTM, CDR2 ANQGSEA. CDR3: CSVEDLMTADTQYF. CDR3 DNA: TGCAGCGTTGAAGATCTGATGACGGCGGATACGCAGTATTTT.

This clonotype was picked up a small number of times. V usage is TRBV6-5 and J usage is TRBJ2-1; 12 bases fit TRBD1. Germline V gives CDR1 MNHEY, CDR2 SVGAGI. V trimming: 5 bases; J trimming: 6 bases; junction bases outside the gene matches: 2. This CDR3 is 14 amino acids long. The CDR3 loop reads CASSRDRGPNEQFF. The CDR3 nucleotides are TGTGCCAGCAGTAGGGACAGGGGGCCCAATGAGCAGTTCTTC.

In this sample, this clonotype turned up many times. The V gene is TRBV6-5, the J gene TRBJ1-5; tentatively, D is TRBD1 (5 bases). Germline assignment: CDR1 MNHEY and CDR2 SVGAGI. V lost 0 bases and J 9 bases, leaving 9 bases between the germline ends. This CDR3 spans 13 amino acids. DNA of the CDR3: TGTGCCAGCAGTTACTCTGGGGGAGGGCCCCAGCATTTT. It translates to CASSYSGGGPQHF.

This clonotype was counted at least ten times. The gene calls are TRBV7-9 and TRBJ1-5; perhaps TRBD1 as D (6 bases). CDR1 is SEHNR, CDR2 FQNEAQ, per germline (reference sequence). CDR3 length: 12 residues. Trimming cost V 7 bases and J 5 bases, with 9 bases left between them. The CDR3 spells CASTSGDQPQHF. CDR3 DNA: TGTGCCAGCACTTCAGGGGATCAGCCCCAGCATTTT.

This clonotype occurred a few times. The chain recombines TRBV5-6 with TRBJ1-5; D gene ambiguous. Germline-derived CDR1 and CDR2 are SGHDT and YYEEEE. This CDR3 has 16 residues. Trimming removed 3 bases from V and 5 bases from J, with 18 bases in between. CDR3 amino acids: CASSYTTGKVYQPQHF. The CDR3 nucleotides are TGTGCCAGCAGCTATACGACGGGGAAGGTATATCAGCCCCAGCATTTT.

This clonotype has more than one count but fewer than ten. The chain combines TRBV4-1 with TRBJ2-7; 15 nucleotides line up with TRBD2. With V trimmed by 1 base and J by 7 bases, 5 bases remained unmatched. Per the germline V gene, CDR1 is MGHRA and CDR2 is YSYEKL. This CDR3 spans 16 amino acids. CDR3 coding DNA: TGCGCCAGCAGCCAAGTGGGACTAGCGGGAGGTAGGGAGCAGTACTTC. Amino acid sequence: CASSQVGLAGGREQYF.

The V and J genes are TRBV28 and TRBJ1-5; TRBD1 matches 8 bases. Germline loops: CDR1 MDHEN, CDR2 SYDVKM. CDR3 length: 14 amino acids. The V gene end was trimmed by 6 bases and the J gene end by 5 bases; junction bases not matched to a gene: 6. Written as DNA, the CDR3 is TGTGCCAGCAGAACGGACAGGGTTTATCAGCCCCAGCATTTT. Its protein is CASRTDRVYQPQHF.

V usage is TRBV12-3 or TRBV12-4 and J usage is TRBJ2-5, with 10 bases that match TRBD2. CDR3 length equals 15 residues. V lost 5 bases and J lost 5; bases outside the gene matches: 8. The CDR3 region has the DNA TGTGCCAGCAGTCCCGGGGCAGCGGGGGGGGAGACCCAGTACTTC. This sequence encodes CASSPGAAGGETQYF.

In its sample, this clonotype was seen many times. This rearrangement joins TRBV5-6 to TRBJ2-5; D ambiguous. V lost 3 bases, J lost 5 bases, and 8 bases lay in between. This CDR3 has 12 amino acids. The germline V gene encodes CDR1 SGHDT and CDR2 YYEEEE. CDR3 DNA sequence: TGTGCCAGCAGCTCGCTTAGGGAGACCCAGTACTTC. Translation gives CASSSLRETQYF.

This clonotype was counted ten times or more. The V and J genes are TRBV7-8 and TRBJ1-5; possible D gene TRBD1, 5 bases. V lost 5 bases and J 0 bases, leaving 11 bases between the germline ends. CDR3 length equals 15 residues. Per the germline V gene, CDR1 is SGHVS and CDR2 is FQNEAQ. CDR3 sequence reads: CASSLGTHSNQPQHF. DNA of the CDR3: TGTGCCAGCAGCCTCGGGACTCATAGCAATCAGCCCCAGCATTTT.

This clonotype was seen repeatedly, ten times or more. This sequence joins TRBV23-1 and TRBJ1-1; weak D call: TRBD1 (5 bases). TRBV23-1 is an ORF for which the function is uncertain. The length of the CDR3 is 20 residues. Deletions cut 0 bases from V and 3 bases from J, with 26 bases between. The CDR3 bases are TGCGCCAGCAGTCAATCCTGTCAGGATAGCGGGGGACTATACGACACTGAAGCTTTCTTT. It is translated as CASSQSCQDSGGLYDTEAFF.

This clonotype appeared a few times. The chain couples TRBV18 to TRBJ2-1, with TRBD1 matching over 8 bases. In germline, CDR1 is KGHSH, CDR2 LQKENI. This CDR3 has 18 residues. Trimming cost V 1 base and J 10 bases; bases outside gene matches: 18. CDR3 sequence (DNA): TGTGCCAGCTCACCACGTTCAGGACAGGGCGGATCGGGTAGGGAGCAGTTCTTC. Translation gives CASSPRSGQGGSGREQFF.

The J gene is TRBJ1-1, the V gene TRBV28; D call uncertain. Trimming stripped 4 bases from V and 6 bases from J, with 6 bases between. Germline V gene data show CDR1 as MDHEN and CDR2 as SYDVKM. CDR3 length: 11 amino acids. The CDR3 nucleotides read TGTGCCAGCAGTTCGGCCCCTGAAGCTTTCTTT. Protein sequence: CASSSAPEAFF.

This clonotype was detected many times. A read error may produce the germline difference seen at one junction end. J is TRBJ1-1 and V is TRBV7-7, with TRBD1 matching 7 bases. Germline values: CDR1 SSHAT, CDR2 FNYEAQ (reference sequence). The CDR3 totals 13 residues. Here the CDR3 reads CASSVDRDTEAFF. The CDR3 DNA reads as TGTGCTAGCAGCGTCGACAGGGACACTGAAGCTTTCTTT.

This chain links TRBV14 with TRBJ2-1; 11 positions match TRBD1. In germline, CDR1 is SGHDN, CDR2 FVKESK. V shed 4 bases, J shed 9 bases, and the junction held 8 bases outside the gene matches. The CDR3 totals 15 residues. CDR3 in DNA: TGTGCCAGCAGCCCCACCGGGACAGGGGGTGGTGAGCAGTTCTTC. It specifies CASSPTGTGGGEQFF.

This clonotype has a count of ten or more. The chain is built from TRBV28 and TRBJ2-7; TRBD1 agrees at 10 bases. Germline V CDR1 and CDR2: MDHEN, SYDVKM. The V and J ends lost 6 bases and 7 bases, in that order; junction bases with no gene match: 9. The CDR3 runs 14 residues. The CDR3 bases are TGTGCCAGCAGCTATGGGACAGGGGTCCATGAGCAGTACTTC. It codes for CASSYGTGVHEQYF.

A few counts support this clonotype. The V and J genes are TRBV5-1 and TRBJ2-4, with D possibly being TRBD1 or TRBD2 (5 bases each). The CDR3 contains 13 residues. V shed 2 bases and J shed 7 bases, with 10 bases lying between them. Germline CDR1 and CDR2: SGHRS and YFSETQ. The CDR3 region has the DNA TGCGCCAGCAGCTTTCAAGGGGAGAACATTCAGTACTTC. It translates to CASSFQGENIQYF.

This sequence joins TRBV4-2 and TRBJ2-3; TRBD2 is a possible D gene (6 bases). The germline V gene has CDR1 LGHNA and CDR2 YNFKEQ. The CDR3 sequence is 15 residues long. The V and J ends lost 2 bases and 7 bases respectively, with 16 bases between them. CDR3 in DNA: TGTGCCAGCAGCCAACCAGCGGGCTACGGAAATACGCAGTATTTT. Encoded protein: CASSQPAGYGNTQYF.

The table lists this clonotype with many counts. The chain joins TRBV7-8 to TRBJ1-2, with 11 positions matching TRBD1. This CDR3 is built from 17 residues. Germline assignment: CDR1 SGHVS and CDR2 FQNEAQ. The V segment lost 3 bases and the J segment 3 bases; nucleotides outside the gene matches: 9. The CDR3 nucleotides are TGTGCCAGCAGCTTCGGACAGGGGGCTTTTCTGGACTATGGCTACACCTTC. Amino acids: CASSFGQGAFLDYGYTF.

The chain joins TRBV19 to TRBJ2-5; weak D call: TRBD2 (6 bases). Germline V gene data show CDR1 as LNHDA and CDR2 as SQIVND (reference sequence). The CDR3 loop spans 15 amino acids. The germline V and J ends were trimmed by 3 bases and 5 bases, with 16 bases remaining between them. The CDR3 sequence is CASSIGTPPQETQYF. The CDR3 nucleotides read TGTGCCAGTAGTATCGGGACTCCCCCACAGGAGACCCAGTACTTC.

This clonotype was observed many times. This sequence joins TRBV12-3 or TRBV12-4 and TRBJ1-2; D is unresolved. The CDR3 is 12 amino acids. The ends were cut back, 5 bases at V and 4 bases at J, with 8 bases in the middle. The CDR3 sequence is CASSRVSYGYTF. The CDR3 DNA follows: TGTGCCAGCAGTCGGGTTTCCTATGGCTACACCTTC.

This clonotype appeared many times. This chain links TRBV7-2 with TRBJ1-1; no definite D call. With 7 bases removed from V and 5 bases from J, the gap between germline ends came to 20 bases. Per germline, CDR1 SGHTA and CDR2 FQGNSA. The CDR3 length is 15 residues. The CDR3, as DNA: TGTGCCAGCACCCTAGTGGGTTTAACGGGGACTGAAGCTTTCTTT. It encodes CASTLVGLTGTEAFF.